This T cell receptor (beta chain) was sequenced during a study of tumor-infiltrating lymphocytes in primary liver carcinoma. This clonotype was seen once. No antigen is known for it. The CDR3 end shows no conserved phenylalanine or tryptophan, and so a read error is likely. Scientists recovered RNA and DNA together from approximately 20-30 mg of unsorted bulk tissue. Each tumor sample had over 75% viable tumor cells. Making TCR beta cDNA involved approximately 0.5 ug total RNA and a constant-region primer. Construction of TCR beta libraries relied on three successive nested multiplex PCR rounds employing slightly modified ARM-PCR. The first two PCR rounds used TRBV1-TRBV30 forward primers with a C-beta reverse primer, roughly 11 cycles each. Via MiXCR, TCRdb re-called the multiplex PCR reads, giving one row per CDR3 protein. Among about 210,000 distinct CDR3 sequences, around four fifths were seen once, and the ten largest hold about a sixth.

The V end lost 7 bases, the J end lost 8 bases, and 11 bases lay between the germline ends. The germline V gene encodes CDR1 MNHEY and CDR2 SVGAGI. The CDR3 consists of 11 residues. Study results and caveats: Researchers report that only about 8-24% of top clones turned up in all five tumor regions.

Sequenced: tumor tissue from primary liver carcinoma. The chain combines TRBV6-5 with TRBJ1-2, with unresolved D. This receptor was obtained from a man in his forties with primary liver carcinoma and hepatitis B virus infection. CDR3 sequence reads: CASTDERGYTY. In DNA, the CDR3 is TGTGCCAGCACCGATGAGAGAGGCTACACCTAC.